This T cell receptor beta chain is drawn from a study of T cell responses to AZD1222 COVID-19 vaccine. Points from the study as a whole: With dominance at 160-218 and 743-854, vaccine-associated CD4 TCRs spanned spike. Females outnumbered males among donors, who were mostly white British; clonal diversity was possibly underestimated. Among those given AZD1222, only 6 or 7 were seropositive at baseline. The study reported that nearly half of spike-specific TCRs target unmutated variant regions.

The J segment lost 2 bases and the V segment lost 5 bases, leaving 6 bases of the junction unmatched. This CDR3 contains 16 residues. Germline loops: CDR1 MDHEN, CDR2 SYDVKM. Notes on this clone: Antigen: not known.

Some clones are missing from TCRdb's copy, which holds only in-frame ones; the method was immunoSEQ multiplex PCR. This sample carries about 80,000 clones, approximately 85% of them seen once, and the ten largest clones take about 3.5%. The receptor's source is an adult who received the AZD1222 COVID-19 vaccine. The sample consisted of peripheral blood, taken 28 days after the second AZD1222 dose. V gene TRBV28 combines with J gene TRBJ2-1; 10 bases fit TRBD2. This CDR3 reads CASSPRTSGAYNEQFF. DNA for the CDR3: TGTGCCAGCAGTCCCCGGACTAGCGGTGCCTACAATGAGCAGTTCTTC.